This T cell receptor beta chain was profiled in a study of T cell responses to AZD1222 COVID-19 vaccine (dated by TCRdb to the early 2020s). Turning to the overall study: AZD1222 recipients whose second dose came at about 4 weeks and those whose second dose came at about 12 weeks were combined into one group, since spike-specific TCR depth and breadth did not differ between the two schedules. TCR sequencing covered some 240 trial participants: 207 given two doses of AZD1222 and 26 given two doses of MenACWY control vaccine. Trial participants were enrolled by age into subgroups of 18-55, 56-69 and 70-plus years, and roughly 160, 29 and 62 TCR-sequenced participants, respectively, were included in these subgroups. Study-wide findings and limitations: Participants were mostly white British, with more females than males. The authors suggested clonal diversity may have been underestimated. Nearly half of unique spike-specific TCRs reportedly recognized epitopes outside regions mutated in the B.1.351 and B.1.1.7 variants. The 56-69-year group was small, and its depth increase did not reach significance, likely because of low power. After two AZD1222 doses, spike-specific TCR breadth and depth were significantly higher than at day 0 and than in MenACWY recipients. Because no day 14 peak-response samples were available, repertoires were characterized only after the peak T cell response. The vaccine-associated CD4 TCRs covered the entire spike protein, and the dominant responses fell in regions 160-218 and 743-854. Only five or six AZD1222 recipients were SARS-CoV-2 seropositive at baseline, limiting conclusions about previously exposed vaccinees.

A note on this clone: The antigen it binds to is not known. No quality values exist for individual bases; no much larger clone is one base distant.

The CDR3 regions of human TCRbeta chains were analyzed by immunosequencing. Per the authors' processing: Repertoire TCRs were checked for matches against a reference library of SARS-CoV-2-specific TCRs that had been generated using the MIRA antigen-specificity platform. Breadth meant the fraction of unique TCRs that were SARS-CoV-2-associated, whereas depth meant the fraction of total T cells that were SARS-CoV-2-associated. Each spike-specific TCR was assigned to its reactive spike region and to a CD4 or CD8 class using the MIRA data. Log10-transformed breadth and depth values were compared by one-way ANOVA with Sidak's multiple comparisons tests. TCRdb took over this immuneACCESS table, retaining in-frame rearrangements with V and J assigned. Such tables are incomplete; in checked studies, under half of the missing clones stem from an unresolved V gene, and the remainder is unexplained. The DNA gave D and trimming, while V, J and clone size come from that table. For this sample there are some 180,000 clones; around nine tenths appear just once. The ten largest clonotypes hold less than 0.55% of the sample.

The germline V and J ends show losses of 4 bases and 8 bases respectively, and no gene match explains 11 bases of the junction. From a lookup of the germline V gene, CDR1 and CDR2 are KGHDR and SFDVKD. Spanning cysteine to phenylalanine, the CDR3 consists of 16 amino acids. Of all the DNA, just the CDR3 is kept, 48 bases in frame from base 1. In the paper's terms, the time point label means: baseline before first vaccination. Samples from vaccinated people were obtained from the UK trials COV001 and COV002, which included a single-blind randomized controlled phase 2/3 trial of AZD1222 (ChAdOx1 nCoV-19) in healthy adults. For TCRbeta chain sequencing, PBMC samples from trial participants were taken at day 0 and at day 28 after the second dose.

The rearranged segments are TRBV24-1 and TRBJ1-5; TRBD1 agrees with 9 junctional bases. The sequence came from an adult in good health. The source was peripheral blood, collected on day 0 of AZD1222 vaccination. The CDR3 protein sequence reads: CATSDRATGGSEPQHF. The DNA sequence is given as TGTGCCACCAGTGACCGAGCCACAGGGGGCTCGGAGCCCCAGCATTTT.